The T cell receptor (beta chain) described here comes from a study of shared clonotypes between healthy human individuals. General study results and limits: Represented diversity (both genetic and exposure-history) was limited by the small number of donors.

This CDR3 spans 15 amino acids. Germline-derived CDR1 and CDR2 are ENHRY and SYGVKD. The J segment lost 4 bases and the V segment lost 2 bases, leaving 6 bases of the junction unmatched. The study drew its donors from healthy HIV-negative adults without recent acute infections or vaccinations. Everyone who donated was a Caucasian adult who lived in Nashville, Tennessee. Running of the assay took place at deep level. Sequencing was performed with immunoSEQ multiplex PCR; in TCRdb, only in-frame clones are kept and a portion is missing. The data hold fewer than 600,000 clones, with around 77% observed a single time. Points on this clone: Its antigen is unknown.

Sequenced input: PBMCs. This receptor was obtained from a woman between 40 and 50 years old in good health. Some clones in this sample may be carry-over from other donors' samples. The gene calls are TRBV10-3 and TRBJ2-7; TRBD2 matches 9 bases. CDR3 region: CAISEMVAGAYEQYF. In nucleotides, the CDR3 is TGTGCCATCAGTGAGATGGTAGCGGGAGCATACGAGCAGTACTTC.